The 20 T cell receptor beta chains below were found in one sample sequenced in a study of human T cells and chemical hapten exposure (dated by TCRdb to the early 2020s). The library was built by means of RACE. TCRdb names NextSeq 500 as the instrument used. Through fastp at Q25 and MiXCR, TCRdb rebuilt clones from the public reads, retaining in-frame beta chains. A single entry per CDR3 protein holds the most common genes and DNA from its merged rows. Within this sample are about 360,000 distinct CDR3 sequences, with 4.8% of them counted one time only. The ten biggest clones cover 2% to 2.5% of the sample. The time point label, as the study defines it: patch test 1, 2 weeks after DPC sensitization. The treatment or condition label for this specimen denotes: therapeutic diphenylcyclopropenone sensitization with weekly scalp DPC. The material was whole blood, obtained in connection with sensitization to the hapten diphenylcyclopropenone (DPC). These receptors came from a woman in her forties or fifties with alopecia areata. Some clones in this sample may be carry-over from other donors' samples.

There are many counts of this clonotype. The genes are TRBV2 and TRBJ2-5; TRBD2 aligns across 10 bases. The trim removed 7 bases at V and 7 bases at J, leaving 12 bases unmatched. The CDR3 is 15 amino acids. Looked up from germline, CDR1 is SNHLY and CDR2 is FYNNEI. The chain's CDR3 is CASTYGAGGPGTQYF. In DNA form, the CDR3 reads TGTGCCAGCACGTACGGAGCGGGAGGGCCGGGGACCCAGTACTTC.

A few counts support this clonotype. J is TRBJ2-3 and V is TRBV5-1, with 14 positions matching TRBD2. CDR1 is SGHRS, CDR2 YFSETQ, per germline. Germline trimming cut 4 bases from V and 6 bases from J; bases unmatched to any gene: 7. The CDR3 has 16 residues. CDR3 region: CASSGGTSGGGDTQYF. DNA of the CDR3: TGCGCCAGCAGCGGCGGGACTAGCGGGGGAGGTGATACGCAGTATTTT.

This clonotype was detected many times. This chain uses TRBV7-9 with TRBJ2-3, with D possibly being TRBD1 (5 bases). V dropped 5 bases and J dropped 5 bases, with 11 bases sitting between them. Germline V gives CDR1 SEHNR, CDR2 FQNEAQ (reference sequence). The CDR3 extends over 13 amino acids. The CDR3 DNA reads as TGTGCCAGCAGCGCAGGGAATAGAGATACGCAGTATTTT. This gives the protein CASSAGNRDTQYF. Full variable domain (remainder filled in from reference TRBV7-9 and TRBJ2-3): DTGVSQNPRHKITKRGQNVTFRCDPISEHNRLYWYRQTLGQGPEFLTYFQNEAQLEKSRLLSDRFSAERPKGSFSTLEIQRTEQGDSAMYLCASSAGNRDTQYFGPGTRLTVL.

This clonotype was found many times. The rearrangement joins TRBV2 to TRBJ1-6, with D hard to call. This CDR3 region has 12 residues. The V end was cut by 6 bases, the J end by 10 bases, with 10 bases between. CDR1 and CDR2 from the germline V gene are SNHLY and FYNNEI. This CDR3 is CASRGTGSPLHF. The CDR3 DNA sequence: TGTGCCAGCAGGGGCACGGGATCACCCCTCCACTTT.

CDR3 loop: CASSLEDSPSEQYF. CDR3 nucleotides: TGTGCCAGCAGCTTAGAGGACTCCCCGTCCGAGCAGTACTTC. The chain uses TRBV11-2 and TRBJ2-7, with D perhaps matching TRBD2 (5 bases). V gave up 0 bases and J gave up 6 bases, with 12 bases separating them. CDR3 length: 14 residues. CDR1 is SGHAT and CDR2 is FQNNGV in the germline V gene.

This clonotype was picked up a small number of times. The chain uses TRBV7-9 and TRBJ2-2, with TRBD1 identical over 9 bases. V dropped 6 bases and J dropped 1; count of bases not matched to a gene: 9. The germline V gene encodes CDR1 SEHNR and CDR2 FQNEAQ (reference sequence). This CDR3 is built from 17 residues. Written as DNA, the CDR3 is TGTGCCAGCAGTCCGGCTCCGGGACAGGGGAACACCGGGGAGCTGTTTTTT. It translates to CASSPAPGQGNTGELFF. The full variable domain, in which reference TRBV7-9 and TRBJ2-2 provide the parts outside the CDR3, is DTGVSQNPRHKITKRGQNVTFRCDPISEHNRLYWYRQTLGQGPEFLTYFQNEAQLEKSRLLSDRFSAERPKGSFSTLEIQRTEQGDSAMYLCASSPAPGQGNTGELFFGEGSRLTVL.

This clonotype turned up a few times. This chain uses TRBV5-1 with TRBJ1-1; D is unresolved. CDR1 SGHRS and CDR2 YFSETQ come from the germline V gene. The CDR3 is 14 amino acids. V dropped 0 bases and J dropped 1 base, with 7 bases sitting between them. As DNA, the CDR3 is TGCGCCAGCAGCTTGGACACCAGGAACACTGAAGCTTTCTTT. The encoded protein is CASSLDTRNTEAFF.

About this clonotype: A much larger clone differs by one base, so this may be a read error. The V gene is TRBV6-6, the J gene TRBJ1-1, with 7 bases identical to TRBD1. After removal of 5 bases from V and 4 bases from J, the junction contained 13 bases not matched to a gene. Germline V gene lookup returns CDR1 MNHNY and CDR2 SVGAGI (reference sequence). The CDR3 runs 16 residues. The CDR3 loop reads CASSALTGPTITEAFF. The DNA of the CDR3 is TGTGCCAGCAGTGCCTTGACAGGGCCAACGATCACTGAAGCTTTCTTT.

This clonotype was seen repeatedly, ten times or more. The chain employs TRBV5-5 and TRBJ1-2, with a tentative D call TRBD1 (5 bases). Germline V lookup: CDR1 SGHKS, CDR2 YYEKEE (reference sequence). The V end was cut by 0 bases, the J end by 2 bases, with 20 bases between. The length of the CDR3 is 18 residues. The CDR3 is CASSLANLGQGANYGYTF. Here the CDR3 DNA reads TGTGCCAGCAGCTTGGCCAATTTAGGGCAGGGCGCCAACTATGGCTACACCTTC.

This clonotype has a count of ten or more. V and J are TRBV9 and TRBJ2-6; TRBD1 aligns across 8 bases. CDR1 and CDR2 from the germline V gene are SGDLS and YYNGEE. The CDR3 extends over 14 amino acids. V lost 3 bases, J lost 7 bases, and 3 bases stayed unmatched. CDR3 sequence (DNA): TGTGCCAGCAGCGCCGACAGGGGTGCCAACGTCCTGACTTTC. This gives the protein CASSADRGANVLTF.

This clonotype was counted a few times. CDR3 coding DNA: TGTGCCAGCAGTTTCCGAGCTGGTGAGCAGTACTTC. Amino acid sequence: CASSFRAGEQYF. V and J are TRBV27 and TRBJ2-7, with D hard to call. The CDR3 has 12 amino acids. CDR1 is MNHEY, CDR2 SMNVEV, per germline (reference sequence). The germline V and J ends were trimmed by 3 bases and 7 bases, with 10 bases remaining between them.

This clonotype was observed many times. The rearrangement links TRBV24-1 to TRBJ1-2, with TRBD1 matching 7 bases. V trimming: 0 bases; J trimming: 4 bases; junction bases outside the gene matches: 1. CDR1 KGHDR and CDR2 SFDVKD come from the germline V gene. CDR3 length: 14 amino acids. DNA for the CDR3: TGTGCCACCAGTGATTTGGGGACAGCCTATGGCTACACCTTC. The encoded protein is CATSDLGTAYGYTF.

On this clonotype itself: A much larger clone differs from this one at a single base, so this may be a read error. This chain connects TRBV5-1 to TRBJ2-7, with TRBD1 matching 11 bases. The CDR3 length is 13 residues. Germline CDR1 reads SGHRS; CDR2 reads YFSETQ. The DNA for the CDR3 is TGCGCCAACAGCTTGGACAGGGGGCCACGGCAGTACTTC. This encodes CANSLDRGPRQYF.

At least ten counts were recorded for this clonotype. V usage is TRBV10-3 and J usage is TRBJ1-5; D is unresolved. The V gene's germline CDR1 is ENHRY and CDR2 SYGVKD. The V end lost 0 bases, the J end lost 5 bases, and 11 bases lay between the germline ends. The CDR3 contains 15 residues. In DNA, the CDR3 is TGTGCCATCAGTGAGTCGGCCCGGAACTATCAGCCCCAGCATTTT. This codes for CAISESARNYQPQHF.

In this sample, this clonotype turned up many times. The chain is built from TRBV6-2 or TRBV6-3 and TRBJ2-5; 10 nucleotides align to TRBD2. V gave up 6 bases and J gave up 5 bases; unmatched junction bases: 3. Germline values: CDR1 MNHEY, CDR2 SVGEGT. This CDR3 contains 13 residues. The CDR3 loop is CASSQGLAETQYF. In DNA, the CDR3 is TGTGCCAGCAGCCAGGGACTAGCGGAGACCCAGTACTTC.

This clonotype was counted ten times or more. The chain has TRBV20-1 and TRBJ2-7; 7 nucleotides line up with TRBD2. The CDR3 covers 13 residues. Germline-derived CDR1 and CDR2 are DFQATT and SNEGSKA (reference sequence). Germline trimming cut 5 bases from V and 6 bases from J; bases unmatched to any gene: 10. The CDR3 sequence: CSASNSGNSEQYF. CDR3 DNA: TGCAGTGCTTCGAACAGCGGGAATAGCGAGCAGTACTTC.

This chain links TRBV15 with TRBJ2-7; D not resolved. Per germline, CDR1 LNHNV and CDR2 YYDKDF (reference sequence). The CDR3 contains 12 residues. Trimming shortened V by 0 bases and J by 1 base, and 1 base separated the two germline ends. This chain's CDR3 is CATSRESYEQYF. For the CDR3, the DNA is TGTGCCACCAGCAGAGAGTCCTACGAGCAGTACTTC.

This clonotype has at least ten counts. The chain links TRBV12-3 or TRBV12-4 to TRBJ1-1; a possible D gene is TRBD1 (5 bases). This CDR3 region has 13 residues. Deletions cut 8 bases from V and 6 bases from J, with 16 bases between. The CDR3 loop is CASLILPGAEAFF. Written as DNA, the CDR3 is TGTGCCAGCCTAATCCTCCCGGGGGCTGAAGCTTTCTTT.

There are many counts of this clonotype. The rearrangement uses TRBV3-1 and TRBJ2-3; D is uncertain. The CDR3 is made up of 13 amino acids. Trimming took 1 base from V and 5 from J, leaving 7 bases between them. CDR1 is LGHDT and CDR2 is YNNKEL in the germline V gene (reference sequence). CDR3 protein: CASSQVAGDTQYF. Here the CDR3 DNA reads TGTGCCAGCAGCCAAGTAGCCGGAGATACGCAGTATTTT.

V gene TRBV16 combines with J gene TRBJ1-5; possible D gene TRBD1, 6 bases. Germline assignment: CDR1 KGHSY and CDR2 FQNENV. The length of the CDR3 is 17 residues. The V gene lost 0 bases and the J gene lost 4 bases, with 16 bases spanning the gap. The CDR3 nucleotides are TGTGCCAGCAGCCAATCGGGGGCACCGGGACGGAATCAGCCCCAGCATTTT. This codes for CASSQSGAPGRNQPQHF.